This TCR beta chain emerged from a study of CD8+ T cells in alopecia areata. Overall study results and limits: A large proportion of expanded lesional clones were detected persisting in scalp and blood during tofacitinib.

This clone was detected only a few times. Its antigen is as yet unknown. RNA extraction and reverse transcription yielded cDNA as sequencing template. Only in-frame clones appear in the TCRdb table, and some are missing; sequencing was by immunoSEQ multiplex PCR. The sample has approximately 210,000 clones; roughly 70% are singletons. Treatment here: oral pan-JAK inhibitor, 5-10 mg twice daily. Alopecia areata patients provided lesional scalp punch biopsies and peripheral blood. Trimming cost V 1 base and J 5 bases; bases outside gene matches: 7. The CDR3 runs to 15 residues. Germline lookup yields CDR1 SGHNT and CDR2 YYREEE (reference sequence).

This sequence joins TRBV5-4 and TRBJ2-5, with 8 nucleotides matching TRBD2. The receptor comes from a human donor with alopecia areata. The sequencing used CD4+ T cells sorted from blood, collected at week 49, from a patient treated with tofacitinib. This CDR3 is CASSLRGGRWETQYF. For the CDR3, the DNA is TGTGCCAGCAGCTTGCGGGGGGGAAGATGGGAGACCCAGTACTTC. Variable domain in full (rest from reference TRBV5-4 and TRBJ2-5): ETGVTQSPTHLIKTRGQQVTLRCSSQSGHNTVSWYQQALGQGPQFIFQYYREEENGRGNFPPRFSGLQFPNYSSELNVNALELDDSALYLCASSLRGGRWETQYFGPGTRLLVL.